This T cell receptor (beta chain) stems from a study of metastatic and nonmetastatic thyroid tumors. Overall study: The comparison covered peripheral blood and tumor or nodule tissue in malignant and benign thyroid patients.

The CDR3 has 14 amino acids. V was pared by 4 bases and J by 6 bases, with 15 bases between. This clone is termed medium-sized (0.01 to 0.1%). TCRdb recomputed clones from the PCR reads via MiXCR. The sample carries 12,000 or so clones, 10% to 15% recorded once. Each patient went into thyroid surgery without having received any treatment. The rearrangement uses TRBV12-3 or TRBV12-4 and TRBJ1-1, with no clear D. This sequence was found in a female donor with papillary thyroid cancer or a benign thyroid nodule (not recorded which). Some clones in this sample may be carry-over from other donors' samples. The sequencing input was blood. DNA of the CDR3: TGTGCCAGCAGTTGGGAGGAGGGTAGCCCTGAAGCTTTCTTT. It encodes CASSWEEGSPEAFF.